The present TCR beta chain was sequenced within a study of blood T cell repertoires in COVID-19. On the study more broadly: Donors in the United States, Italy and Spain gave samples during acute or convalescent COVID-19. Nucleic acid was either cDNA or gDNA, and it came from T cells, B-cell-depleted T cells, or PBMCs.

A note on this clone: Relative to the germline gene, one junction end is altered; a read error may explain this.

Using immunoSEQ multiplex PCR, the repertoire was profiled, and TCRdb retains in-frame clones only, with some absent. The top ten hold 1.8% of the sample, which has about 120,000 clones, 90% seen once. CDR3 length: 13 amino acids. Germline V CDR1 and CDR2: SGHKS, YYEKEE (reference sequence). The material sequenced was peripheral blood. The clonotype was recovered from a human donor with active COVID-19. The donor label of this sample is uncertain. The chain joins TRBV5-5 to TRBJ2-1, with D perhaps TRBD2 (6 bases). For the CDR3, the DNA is TGTGCCAGCAGCTTGGTATATATGCGGGGTGATATCTTC. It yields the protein CASSLVYMRGDIF.